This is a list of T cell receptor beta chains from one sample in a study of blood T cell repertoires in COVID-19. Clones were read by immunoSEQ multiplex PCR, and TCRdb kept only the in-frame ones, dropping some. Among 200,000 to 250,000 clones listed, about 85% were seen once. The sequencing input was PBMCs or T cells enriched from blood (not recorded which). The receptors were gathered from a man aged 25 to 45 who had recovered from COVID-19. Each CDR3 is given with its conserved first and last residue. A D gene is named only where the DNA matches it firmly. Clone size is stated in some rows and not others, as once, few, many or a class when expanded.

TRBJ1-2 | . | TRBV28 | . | TGTGCCACCACCCAAATCGGGGACTATGGCTACACCTTC | CATTQIGDYGYTF
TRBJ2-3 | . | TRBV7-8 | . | TGTGCCAGCATCTTAACCCGGACTCCCACTATCACAGATACGCAGTATTTT | CASILTRTPTITDTQYF
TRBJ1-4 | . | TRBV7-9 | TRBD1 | TGTGCCAGCAGCCTCCGACAGGGGACTAATGAAAAACTGTTTTTT | CASSLRQGTNEKLFF
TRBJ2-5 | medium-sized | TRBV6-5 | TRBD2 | TGTGCCAGCAGCCGGGTACTAGCGGGACGAGAGACCCAGTACTTC | CASSRVLAGRETQYF
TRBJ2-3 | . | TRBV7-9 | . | TGTGCCAGCAGCTTACGCCGAACAGGGGTAGTGGGGGGAGATACGCAGTATTTT | CASSLRRTGVVGGDTQYF
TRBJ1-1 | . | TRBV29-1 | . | TGCAGCACCTTCTACCAGGGGCCGTTCACTGAAGCTTTCTTT | CSTFYQGPFTEAFF
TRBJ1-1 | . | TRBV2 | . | TGTGCCAGCAGAAGCCAGGGTGAATGGACTGAAGCTTTCTTT | CASRSQGEWTEAFF
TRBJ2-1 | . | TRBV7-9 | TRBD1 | TGTGCCAGCAGCCCCCAGACAGGGGACGCCCTTTGGCAGTTCTTC | CASSPQTGDALWQFF
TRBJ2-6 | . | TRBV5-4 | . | TGTGCCAGCAGCCTAAAGACAGGACATGGGGCCAACGTCCTGACTTTC | CASSLKTGHGANVLTF
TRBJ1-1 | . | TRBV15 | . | TGTGCCACCAGCAAGGACAAGAACACTGAAGCTTTCTTT | CATSKDKNTEAFF
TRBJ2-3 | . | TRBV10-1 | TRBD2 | TGCGCCAGCAGTGAGGGTCTAGCGGGTCAAGATACGCAGTATTTT | CASSEGLAGQDTQYF
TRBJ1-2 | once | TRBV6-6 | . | TGTGCCAGCGCCCAACTCGACAGGACCTATGGCTACACCTTC | CASAQLDRTYGYTF
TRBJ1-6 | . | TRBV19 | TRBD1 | TGTGCCAGTAGTACCAGACAGGGATCCTATAATTCACCCCTCCACTTT | CASSTRQGSYNSPLHF
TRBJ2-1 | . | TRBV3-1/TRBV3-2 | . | TGTGCCAGCAGCCAAGTCATCGGAGCCTACAATGAGCAGTTCTTC | CASSQVIGAYNEQFF
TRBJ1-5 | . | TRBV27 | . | TGTGCCAGCAGTAGAGGGAATCAGCCCCAGCATTTT | CASSRGNQPQHF
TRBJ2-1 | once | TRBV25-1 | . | TGTGCCAGCAGTGCCAACCAGGGGTACTTCTTC | CASSANQGYFF
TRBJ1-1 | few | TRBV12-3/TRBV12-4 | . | TGTGCCAGCAGTTACCAGGGAAGTGGAGCTTTCTTT | CASSYQGSGAFF
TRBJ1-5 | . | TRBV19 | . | TGTGCCAGTAGTATCAGTGATAGCAATCAGCCCCAGCATTTT | CASSISDSNQPQHF
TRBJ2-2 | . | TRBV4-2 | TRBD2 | TGTGCCAGCAGCCAAGAGGGGGGGACCGGGGAGCTGTTTTTT | CASSQEGGTGELFF
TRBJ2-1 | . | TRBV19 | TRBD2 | TGTGCCAGTAGTATTCGCCTAGCGGGAGGGAGCGAGCAGTTCTTC | CASSIRLAGGSEQFF
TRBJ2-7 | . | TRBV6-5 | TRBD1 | TGTGCCAGCAGTTACTCGGCGGGACAGGGGGTCTACGAGCAGTACTTC | CASSYSAGQGVYEQYF
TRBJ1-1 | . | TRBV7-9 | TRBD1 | TGTGCCAGTCGTCCCCCCTACAGGGGGTCGGGAACTGAAGCTTTCTTT | CASRPPYRGSGTEAFF
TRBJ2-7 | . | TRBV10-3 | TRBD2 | TGTGCCATCAGGGTCTCTAGCGGGAGCTACGAGCAGTACTTC | CAIRVSSGSYEQYF
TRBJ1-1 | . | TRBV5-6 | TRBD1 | TGTGCCAGCAGTGGACAGGAGATGAACACTGAAGCTTTCTTT | CASSGQEMNTEAFF
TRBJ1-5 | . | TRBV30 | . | TGTGCCTGGAGTGTAAGTCTGGCGGGAGCTCTCGATCAGCCCCAGCATTTT | CAWSVSLAGALDQPQHF
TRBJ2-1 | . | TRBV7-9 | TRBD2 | TGTGCCAGCACCACGCCGTCGGGGCTAGCGGCCCGTAATGAGCAGTTCTTC | CASTTPSGLAARNEQFF
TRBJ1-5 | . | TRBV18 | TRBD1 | TGTGCCAGCTCATTAGCCGGGACAGTTAGCAATCAGCCCCAGCATTTT | CASSLAGTVSNQPQHF
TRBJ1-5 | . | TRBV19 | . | TGTGCCAGTAGTATATTTGGCAGAATGCAGCCCCAGCATTTT | CASSIFGRMQPQHF
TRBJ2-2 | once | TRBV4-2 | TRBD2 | TGTGCCAGCAGCCAAGATACTAGCGGGAGTTTCGGGGAGCTGTTTTTT | CASSQDTSGSFGELFF
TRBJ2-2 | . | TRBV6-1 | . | TGTGCCAGCAGTGAGGGCGGGTCCGCCACTTACACCGGGGAGCTGTTTTTT | CASSEGGSATYTGELFF
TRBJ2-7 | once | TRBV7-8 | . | TGTGCCAGCAGCCCGATGGGGTCAGGGGCCTACGAGCAGTACTTC | CASSPMGSGAYEQYF
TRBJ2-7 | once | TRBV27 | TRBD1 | TGTGCCGGGACAGAGAGAGACCCTGGGCAATCCGAGCAGTACTTC | CAGTERDPGQSEQYF
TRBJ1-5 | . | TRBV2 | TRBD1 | TGTGCCAGCATTCGGGACAGCCGGCAGCCCCAGCATTTT | CASIRDSRQPQHF
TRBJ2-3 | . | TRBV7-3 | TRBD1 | TGTGCCAGCAGCTCTGTCCCGGGACAGGGGCCGGGGACGCAGTATTTT | CASSSVPGQGPGTQYF
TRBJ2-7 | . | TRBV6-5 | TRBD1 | TGTGCCAGCAGCTCCCGAGGACAGGGCTACGAGCAGTACTTC | CASSSRGQGYEQYF
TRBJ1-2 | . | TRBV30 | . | TGTGCCTCCACAGTCTCGGGAGTTGGCTACACCTTC | CASTVSGVGYTF
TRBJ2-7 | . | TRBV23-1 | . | TGCGCCAGCAGTCAATCGTTCGAGACAGGACTCTACGAGCAGTACTTC | CASSQSFETGLYEQYF
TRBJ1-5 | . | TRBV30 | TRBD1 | TGTGCCTGGAGTCCACCCGGGACAGGGGGCCATCAGCCCCAGCATTTT | CAWSPPGTGGHQPQHF
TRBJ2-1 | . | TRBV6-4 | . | TGTGCCAGCAGTGGGCTAGCAGCTTCCAATGAGCAGTTCTTC | CASSGLAASNEQFF
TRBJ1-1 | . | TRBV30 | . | TGTGCCCGCACAAGGAGGACAGAGAACACTGAAGCTTTCTTT | CARTRRTENTEAFF
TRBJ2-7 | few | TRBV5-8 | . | TGTGCCAGCAGCTTGGGTACAGGGTGGACCTACGAGCAGTACTTC | CASSLGTGWTYEQYF
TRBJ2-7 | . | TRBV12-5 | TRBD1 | TGTGCTAGTGGTCCTTCAGGGGGCTCCCACGAGCAGTACTTC | CASGPSGGSHEQYF
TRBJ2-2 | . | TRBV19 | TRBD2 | TGTGCCACTAGCGGGAGTCTGGCGAACACCGGGGAGCTGTTTTTT | CATSGSLANTGELFF
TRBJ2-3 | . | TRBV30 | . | TGTGCCTGGAGTGTACGGCAGGGTACAGATACGCAGTATTTT | CAWSVRQGTDTQYF
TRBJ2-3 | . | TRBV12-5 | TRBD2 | TGTGCTAGTGGGGCGGGGGGACTCACAGATACGCAGTATTTT | CASGAGGLTDTQYF
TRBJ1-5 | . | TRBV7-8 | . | TGTGCCAGCAGCTTACACTTGACACCTTATCAGCCCCAGCATTTT | CASSLHLTPYQPQHF
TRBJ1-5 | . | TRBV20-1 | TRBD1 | TGCAGTGCTAGTAGGGGACAGCCTATAAATCAGCCCCAGCATTTT | CSASRGQPINQPQHF
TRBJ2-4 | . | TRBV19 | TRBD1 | TGTGCCAGTAGTATAGGTTTGGACAGGAGTTATCAGTACTTC | CASSIGLDRSYQYF
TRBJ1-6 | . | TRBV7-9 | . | TGTGCCAGCAGCTCAACCGGGACATCTTTTTGGTCACCCCTCCACTTT | CASSSTGTSFWSPLHF
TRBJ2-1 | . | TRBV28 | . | TGTGCCAGCAGTCCACCACAGAGATTTAAGGATGAGCAGTTCTTC | CASSPPQRFKDEQFF